This TCR beta chain was recovered during a study of shared clonotypes between healthy human individuals (dated by TCRdb to 2019 to 2021). The study in broad terms: The cohort comprised a couple of women and a few men aged 18 to 49 years. For each donor, CD4 naive and CD4 memory were each given three plates, CD8 naive was given two plates, and CD8 memory was given one plate. The study deeply sequenced blood TCR repertoires of several healthy adults to estimate repertoire size and the extent of clonotype sharing between individuals. To increase sequencing depth and limit assay-specific biases, different laboratories used diverse techniques to prepare libraries and sequence TCR repertoires. Each donor's leukapheresis produced roughly between roughly 0.9 and 8.9 billion PBMCs. Summary of the overall study and its limitations: Across a few donors, about 5.2% of naive CD4, approximately 3.6% of naive CD8, around 2.5% of memory CD4, and approximately 0.4% of memory CD8 clonotypes were shared. Pairwise subsampling indicated that sequencing depth was expected to affect the degree of clonotype sharing among donors. Higher generation probabilities were observed for clonotypes shared by all four sorted-subset donors than for non-shared clonotypes. Incomplete sequencing was indicated by rarefaction of sorted-subset datasets, despite the large sequencing depth. Sampling was restricted to blood, and TCR repertoires in tissues likely differ from the TCR repertoires found in blood. Naive subsets generally had larger estimated clonotype richness than memory subsets. Because the study included a small number of donors, the genetic and exposure-history diversity represented was limited.

Healthy HIV-negative adults with no recently reported acute infections or vaccinations were included as donors. Only Caucasian adults living in Nashville, Tennessee, USA were represented among the donors. CD4+ T cells were enriched through magnetic negative selection, after which naive cells were positively selected on CD45RA and the remaining negative fraction served as the memory subset. Blood was collected by leukapheresis, and PBMCs were isolated by Ficoll-Histopaque density gradient centrifugation and then cryopreserved in liquid nitrogen vapor phase. Analytical flow cytometry was used to check the purity and quantity of every magnetically sorted T cell population. Genomic DNA was isolated from every sorted fraction and measured by UV absorbance on a Nanodrop 2000c. In regard to this clone: What this receptor recognizes is not known. Qualities for individual bases were not recorded, and no much larger clone is one base off.

Using the deep immunoSEQ assay, multiplex PCR amplified TCR CDR3 regions from genomic DNA. Extracted genomic DNA from each cell subset was spread evenly across all wells of several immunoSEQ 96-well plates, with each plate serving as a replicate. For sorted subsets, approximately 200 ng of genomic DNA, equivalent to around 31,000 T cell genomes, went into each replicate PCR. Purified libraries were measured with a Qubit 3.0 fluorometer, size-checked on a Bioanalyzer 2100, and measured again with the KAPA Library Quantification kit. Each immunoSEQ 96-well plate was sequenced on its own single-read 150-cycle Illumina NextSeq 550 flow cell. The paper's processing steps were these. The immunoSEQ output contained only junctional sequences without quality scores, so filtering could not match that applied to full-length reads. To assign V/J genes and CDR3, sequences were annotated against IMGT germline references using PyIR, a Python wrapper for IgBLAST v1.9. Reads with weak V/J assignments (E-value above 1e-6), missing CDR3, stop codons, out-of-frame junctions, or ambiguous translated residues were removed. V3J clonotypes were defined as sequences sharing an identical inferred V gene, J gene, and CDR3 amino acid sequence. Percentage overlap between repertoires was computed as shared unique clonotypes divided by the size of the smaller repertoire. Three approaches were used to assess repertoire richness: RTK rarefaction, the Chao1 estimator, and Recon v2.1 estimates of unobserved clonotypes. Generation probabilities were computed with OLGA for all TCRbeta clonotypes obtained by the gDNA method from several donors. TCRdb took this table from immuneACCESS and kept in-frame rearrangements with V and J called. Such tables lack part of the clones; where checked against another copy, unresolved V genes explain under half of the gap, and the rest is unexplained. V and J calls and clone size follow that table, whereas D and trimming were derived from the DNA. This sample holds 900,000 to 1,200,000 clones; more than 75% were observed only once. Roughly 0.55% of the sample lies in the top ten.

At the junction V is shortened by 4 bases and J by 3 bases, with 7 bases in between. From its cysteine to its phenylalanine, the CDR3 spans 14 amino acids. Just CDR3 DNA is preserved here, 42 bases in frame from base 1. Reading the germline V gene gives CDR1 SNHLY and CDR2 FYNNEI. The sequence was collected from a man younger than 30 in good health. Some clones in this sample may be carry-over from other donors' samples. This sequence uses TRBV2 and TRBJ2-6; the D match is possibly TRBD1 or TRBD2, with 5 bases aligned in each. The sequenced sample was memory CD4+ T cells from PBMCs. This sample's cell subset or site label indicates: CD45RA-negative fraction. The bases are TGTGCCAGCAGTGTGAGGGGTGGGGCCAACGTCCTGACTTTC. It is translated as CASSVRGGANVLTF. Reference TRBV2 and TRBJ2-6 proteins supply the regions before and after the CDR3; the full variable domain is: EPEVTQTPSHQVTQMGQEVILRCVPISNHLYFYWYRQILGQKVEFLVSFYNNEISEKSEIFDDQFSVERPDGSNFTLKIRSTKLEDSAMYFCASSVRGGANVLTFGAGSRLTVL.